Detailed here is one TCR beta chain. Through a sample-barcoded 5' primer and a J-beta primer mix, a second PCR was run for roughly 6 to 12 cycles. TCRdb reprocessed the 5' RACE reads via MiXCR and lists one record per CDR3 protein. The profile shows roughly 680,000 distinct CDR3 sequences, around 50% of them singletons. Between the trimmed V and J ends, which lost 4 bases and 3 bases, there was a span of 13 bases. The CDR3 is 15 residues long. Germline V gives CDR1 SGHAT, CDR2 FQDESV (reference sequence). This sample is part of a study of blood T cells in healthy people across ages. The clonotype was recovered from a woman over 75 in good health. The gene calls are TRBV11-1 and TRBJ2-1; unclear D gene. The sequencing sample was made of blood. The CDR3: CASSSPPVGYNEQFF. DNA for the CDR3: TGTGCCAGCAGCTCCCCACCAGTGGGCTACAATGAGCAGTTCTTC.